This T cell receptor beta chain was recorded in a study of OX40 agonist ivuxolimab in advanced cancers. Study context: Administration of intravenous ivuxolimab to patients occurred every 2 weeks at 0.01 to 10 mg/kg.

Sequenced by immunoSEQ multiplex PCR; TCRdb stores in-frame clones only, minus some. The profile shows some 50,000 clones, around 85% of them singletons. After removal of 4 bases from V and 2 bases from J, the junction contained 6 bases not matched to a gene. The CDR3 is 14 residues long. Germline V gene sequence: CDR1 SGHTS, CDR2 YDEGEE. This clone is categorized as medium-sized. Its antigen is not identified. Notes on the study in general: Partial responders at 0.1-3.0 mg/kg had among the lowest clonal expansion.

The chain links TRBV5-8 to TRBJ2-7; 7 positions match TRBD1. Sequencing was performed on CD4+ or CD8+ T cells sorted from blood, taken in a trial of the OX40 agonist ivuxolimab. This TCR derives from an adult with an advanced solid tumor such as melanoma, head and neck, liver or kidney cancer. DNA for the CDR3: TGTGCCAGCAGCCCAATGGGACAGACCTACGAGCAGTACTTC. It codes for CASSPMGQTYEQYF. Using reference TRBV5-8 and TRBJ2-7 for the parts outside the CDR3, the full variable domain is EAGVTQSPTHLIKTRGQQATLRCSPISGHTSVYWYQQALGLGLQFLLWYDEGEERNRGNFPPRFSGRQFPNYSSELNVNALELEDSALYLCASSPMGQTYEQYFGPGTRLTVT.